The T cell receptor beta chain described here comes from a study of beta chain features in type 1 diabetes. The CDR3 is 11 amino acids. CDR1 and CDR2 from the germline V gene are MNHNS and SASEGT. Investigators reverse transcribed all isolated RNA, so they sequenced expressed TCRB transcripts. Libraries were prepared by immunoSEQ multiplex PCR; TCRdb keeps only in-frame clonotypes and omits some of them. This sample yields 250,000 to 350,000 clones, of which 14% are seen a single time; over 5% belongs to the top ten. Note on this clone: A read error may produce the germline difference seen at one junction end.

The V call is TRBV6-1, the J call TRBJ1-2; the D is unclear. The sequenced sample consisted of central memory CD4+ T cells from blood. The sequence was collected from a man in his thirties or forties in good health. The CDR3 here is CASSRLLSWNF. The CDR3 coding sequence is TGTGCCAGCAGTCGGTTACTATCATGGAACTTC.